Listed here are 2 T cell receptor beta chains from one sample, sequenced in a study of blood T cell repertoires in COVID-19. Assay used: immunoSEQ multiplex PCR; TCRdb lists only in-frame clones, some missing. Found here are 96,000 or so clones, 90% to 95% of them singletons; the top ten hold under 2%. The sequenced material came from peripheral blood. These receptor sequences come from a man in his sixties with acute or convalescent COVID-19.

This chain connects TRBV12-3 or TRBV12-4 to TRBJ1-2, with TRBD1 matching over 9 bases. The ends lost 6 bases at V and 7 bases at J; junction bases unmatched: 3. This CDR3 comprises 12 residues. CDR3 nucleotide sequence: TGTGCCAGCAGGGGACAGGGCGGTGGCTACACCTTC. Protein product: CASRGQGGGYTF.

The V call is TRBV30, the J call TRBJ2-1; maybe TRBD2 (5 bases). The CDR3 has 13 amino acids. The V end lost 0 bases, the J end lost 7 bases, and 10 bases lay between the germline ends. Germline CDR1 and CDR2: GTSNPN and SVGIG (reference sequence). The CDR3: CAWSVMGGNEQFF. The CDR3, as DNA: TGTGCCTGGAGTGTAATGGGCGGGAATGAGCAGTTCTTC.